Following are 8 T cell receptor beta chains from one sample sequenced in a study of blood T cell repertoires in COVID-19. Sequencing used immunoSEQ multiplex PCR; TCRdb keeps in-frame clones, though not all of them. The sample shows fewer than 45,000 clones, roughly 90% of them seen only once. The sequencing input was peripheral blood. The origin of the receptors is a human donor in a cohort sampled during active COVID-19.

This clone was found once. The chain employs TRBV5-6 and TRBJ2-5; 10 positions match TRBD1. This CDR3 has 18 amino acids. The V segment lost 2 bases and the J segment 2 bases; nucleotides outside the gene matches: 12. Germline V gene lookup returns CDR1 SGHDT and CDR2 YYEEEE. The CDR3 nucleotides are TGTGCCAGCAGCTTTGGCTCCCGGGACAGGGGAAGGCAAGAGACCCAGTACTTC. The encoded protein is CASSFGSRDRGRQETQYF.

CDR3 in DNA: TGTGCCAGCAGTTACTCGAGCTTCGAGCAGTACTTC. Its protein is CASSYSSFEQYF. This chain joins TRBV6-2 or TRBV6-3 and TRBJ2-7; no clear D. The CDR3 runs 12 residues. Trimming took 0 bases from V and 6 from J, leaving 6 bases between them. In germline, CDR1 is MNHEY, CDR2 SVGEGT.

The gene calls are TRBV7-6 and TRBJ2-7; 13 bases map to TRBD2. CDR1 is SGHVS and CDR2 is FNYEAQ in the germline V gene. The CDR3 has 18 amino acids. V trimming: 5 bases; J trimming: 4 bases; junction bases outside the gene matches: 14. CDR3 in amino acids: CASSEQSGLAGVGYEQYF. CDR3 nucleotides: TGTGCCAGCAGCGAGCAGAGCGGACTAGCGGGAGTAGGGTACGAGCAGTACTTC.

V usage is TRBV6-1 and J usage is TRBJ2-5, with 7 bases lining up with TRBD2. V trimming: 1 base; J trimming: 5 bases; junction bases outside the gene matches: 10. CDR1 is MNHNS, CDR2 SASEGT, per germline. The CDR3 runs to 16 residues. The CDR3 reads CASSEGGGRGRETQYF. The CDR3 nucleotides are TGTGCCAGCAGTGAAGGTGGAGGGAGGGGTAGGGAGACCCAGTACTTC.

The chain couples TRBV28 to TRBJ1-2, with 8 bases matching TRBD1. Germline CDR1 and CDR2: MDHEN and SYDVKM. The length of the CDR3 is 14 residues. Trimming removed 6 bases from V and 4 bases from J; junction bases left unmatched: 7. Here the CDR3 DNA reads TGTGCCAGCAGCCGACAGGGGCTCGTCTATGGCTACACCTTC. Translated, it gives CASSRQGLVYGYTF.

The rearrangement links TRBV7-9 to TRBJ2-5, with D possibly being TRBD1 (6 bases). V was shortened by 5 bases and J by 0 bases, with 10 bases between the two germline ends. The CDR3 length is 14 residues. Germline V gene data show CDR1 as SEHNR and CDR2 as FQNEAQ (reference sequence). The CDR3 nucleotides are TGTGCCAGCAGCCGGGACACGAACCAAGAGACCCAGTACTTC. Its protein is CASSRDTNQETQYF.

The J gene is TRBJ2-2, the V gene TRBV5-1; perhaps TRBD1 as D (6 bases). The V end was cut by 0 bases, the J end by 2 bases, with 20 bases between. The CDR3 length is 19 residues. CDR1 and CDR2 (germline): SGHRS, YFSETQ. CDR3 region: CASSLGPSGAGANTGELFF. The CDR3 nucleotides are TGCGCCAGCAGCTTGGGTCCCTCCGGGGCAGGGGCCAACACCGGGGAGCTGTTTTTT. The variable domain in full, with the rest retrieved from reference TRBV5-1 and TRBJ2-2, is KAGVTQTPRYLIKTRGQQVTLSCSPISGHRSVSWYQQTPGQGLQFLFEYFSETQRNKGNFPGRFSGRQFSNSRSEMNVSTLELGDSALYLCASSLGPSGAGANTGELFFGEGSRLTVL.

The chain has TRBV7-2 and TRBJ2-6; D gene uncertain. V lost 1 base and J 0 bases, leaving 10 bases between the germline ends. CDR3 length equals 17 residues. Germline V gene sequence: CDR1 SGHTA, CDR2 FQGNSA. The DNA of the CDR3 is TGTGCCAGCAGCTTAGTATCTTCCAGCTCTGGGGCCAACGTCCTGACTTTC. It translates to CASSLVSSSSGANVLTF.